A selection of T cell receptor beta chains follows, all from one sample in a study of early T cells in non-severe SARS-CoV-2 infection. TCRdb re-called the 5' RACE reads with MiXCR, one entry per CDR3 protein. The data hold more than 65,000 distinct CDR3 sequences, with about an eighth observed a single time. The sample was whole blood. These receptors were collected from an adult who was a healthcare worker with PCR-confirmed SARS-CoV-2 infection or an uninfected control (not recorded which). Each CDR3 is given with its conserved first and last residue. The D gene is left open where the match is weak. Expanded clones are given a class, and other clones once, few, many or no size at all.

v_gene	abundance	j_gene	d_gene	CDR3nt	CDR3aa
TRBV28	-	TRBJ2-3	-	TGTGCCAGCAGCTATTGGGCAGATACGCAGTATTTT	CASSYWADTQYF
TRBV29-1	-	TRBJ2-7	-	TGCAGCGTTGGGGACGGACCCTACGAGCAGTACTTC	CSVGDGPYEQYF
TRBV30	many	TRBJ2-5	-	TGTGCCTGGAGTGGGGGGGCCCAAGAGACCCAGTACTTC	CAWSGGAQETQYF
TRBV15	many	TRBJ1-1	-	TGTGCCACCAGCAGAGTTGGGGAGATGAACACTGAAGCTTTCTTT	CATSRVGEMNTEAFF
TRBV11-2	many	TRBJ1-1	TRBD1	TGTGCCAGCAGCCGACAGGGGGCATCGAACACTGAAGCTTTCTTT	CASSRQGASNTEAFF
TRBV30	few	TRBJ2-7	TRBD1	TGTGCCTGGAGCGAAGGACAGGACTTCTACGAGCAGTACTTC	CAWSEGQDFYEQYF
TRBV7-9	many	TRBJ1-5	-	TGTGCCAGCAGCTCTACCCAAGACAATCAGCCCCAGCATTTT	CASSSTQDNQPQHF
TRBV27	many	TRBJ2-3	-	TGTGCCAGCAGTTTATCAGTTAGCACAGATACGCAGTATTTT	CASSLSVSTDTQYF
TRBV29-1	many	TRBJ2-3	-	TGCAGCGTTGATGGGGGCTCGTACACAGATACGCAGTATTTT	CSVDGGSYTDTQYF
TRBV9	many	TRBJ2-7	TRBD1	TGTGCCAGCAGCGTAGGTCAGGGGGCGGCGTACGAGCAGTACTTC	CASSVGQGAAYEQYF
TRBV6-5	many	TRBJ1-3	-	TGTGCCAGCAGTTACTCAAGTCAGGGGAGCTCTGGAAACACCATATATTTT	CASSYSSQGSSGNTIYF
TRBV10-3	few	TRBJ1-1	TRBD1	TGTGCCATCAGTGAGACAGGGGGGAGAACTGAAGCTTTCTTT	CAISETGGRTEAFF
TRBV5-1	many	TRBJ2-7	-	TGCGCCAGCAGCTTGTCTACGGAAGGAGTCTACGAGCAGTACTTC	CASSLSTEGVYEQYF
TRBV7-2	many	TRBJ2-7	-	TGTGCCAGCAGCTTAGTCTCGTCCGAGCAGTACTTC	CASSLVSSEQYF
TRBV28	-	TRBJ2-1	-	TGTGCCAGCAGTTTGGTGAGCTACAATGAGCAGTTCTTC	CASSLVSYNEQFF
TRBV10-2	many	TRBJ2-7	-	TGCGCCAGCAGTGACGGCAGTGCCTACGAGCAGTACTTC	CASSDGSAYEQYF
TRBV6-1	many	TRBJ2-7	TRBD1	TGTGCCACATGGGACAGTAGCTCCTACGAGCAGTACTTC	CATWDSSSYEQYF